This T cell receptor (beta chain) was documented in a study of identical twins (dated by TCRdb to 2016 to 2018). With regard to the full study: TCR alpha and beta repertoires from monozygotic twins, unrelated adults of various ages and cord blood were deep-sequenced to test whether fetal clonotypes persist. Replicate twin experiments were performed at different times using different library preparation protocols to rule out contamination. General findings and caveats noted by the study authors: In monozygotic twins, out-of-frame TCR alpha sharing was systematically underestimated by recombination models, although the models agreed with sharing between unrelated individuals. Invariant T cells such as MAIT and iNKT could partly confound zero-insertion analyses, though diverse VJ usage argued against this for most clonotypes. Out-of-frame TCR alpha sequences shared between twins showed an excess of low generation-probability sequences compared with coincidental sharing between unrelated individuals. Abundant cord blood beta clonotypes had fewer insertions, young adult naive repertoires showed a similar but weaker trend, and memory repertoires showed no such trend. Because the same donors could not be followed over many years, conclusions were based on cross-sectional statistical analysis. Excess twin sharing in beta out-of-frame sequences was weaker because fewer shared sequences lowered the signal-to-noise ratio.

With regard to this clonotype: The antigen it recognizes is unknown. No base-level quality is on record; no much larger clone is a single base apart.

Only healthy Caucasian donors were included. Three pairs of female monozygotic twins, all aged roughly 18 to 29 years, were included in the twin cohort. CD4+ and CD8+ T cell populations were isolated with positive isolation kits from Invitrogen. The germline V gene encodes CDR1 SQVTM and CDR2 ANQGSEA. The CDR3 measures 11 amino acids from cysteine to phenylalanine. Here the CDR3 DNA is all that survives: 33 bases in frame from base 1. A distance of 12 bases separates the germline ends of V and J, which lose 6 bases and 9 bases respectively. Receptors were amplified or captured by 5' RACE. TCRdb names Illumina HiSeq 2000 as the instrument used. Template switching added a universal primer binding site, and the final cDNA carried a unique molecular identifier that allowed TCR cDNA molecules to be counted accurately. Specific primers in the conserved constant-segment region were used to synthesize first-strand cDNA for the TCR alpha and beta chains. To control for contamination, every cDNA library carried two barcodes: a SMART-Mk sample barcode plus Illumina barcodes. TruSeq adapter sequences along with Illumina sample barcodes were introduced in two successive PCR steps. The Illumina HiSeq platform was used with custom primers to sequence TCR alpha and beta cDNA libraries. Regarding the original processing steps: Raw reads were processed with MiGEC to extract unique molecular identifiers, and MiXCR was used to determine CDR3 positions. For each individual, recombination models were inferred using an EM algorithm with the repgenHMM and IGoR tools. Shared clonotype analysis was performed with the tcR package in R, normalizing sharing by the product of cloneset sizes. Out-of-frame nonproductive sequences were analyzed to study raw recombination free of thymic and clonal selection effects. TCRdb reprocessing: public reads trimmed at Q25 with fastp, clones called with MiXCR, in-frame beta chains kept. Here each entry gathers all rows of one CDR3 protein and keeps the most common genes and DNA. The V and J calls and clone size come from TCRdb's table, not from the authors' own analysis. The sample table holds about 290,000 distinct CDR3 sequences, of which 8.5% to 9.5% were seen once. Around 7.1% of the sample is in the top ten clones.

This same sample was also taken into another study, of yellow fever vaccine responses in identical twins. As described in the second report: According to the authors, the vaccine-induced T cell response in identical twins seemed to be partly convergent and partly specific to each individual. In identical twins, the study followed T cell clones that responded to the vaccine with precision.

This clonotype was sampled from a young woman in good health. Sequencing was performed on CD8+ T cells sorted from blood. Rearrangement joined TRBV29-1 to TRBJ2-1, with TRBD2 as a weak D call on 6 bases. The CDR3 loop reads CSVHQGGEQFF. The sequence in DNA is TGCAGCGTCCATCAGGGAGGTGAGCAGTTCTTC.